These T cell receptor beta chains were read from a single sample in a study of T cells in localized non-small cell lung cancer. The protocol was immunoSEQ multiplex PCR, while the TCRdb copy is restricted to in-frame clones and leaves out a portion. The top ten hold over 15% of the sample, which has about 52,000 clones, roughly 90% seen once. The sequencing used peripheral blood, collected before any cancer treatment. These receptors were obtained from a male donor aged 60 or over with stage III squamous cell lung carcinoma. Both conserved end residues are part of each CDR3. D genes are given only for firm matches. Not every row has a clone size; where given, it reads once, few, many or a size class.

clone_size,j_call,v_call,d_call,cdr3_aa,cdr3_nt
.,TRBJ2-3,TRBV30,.,CAWSQRGTDTQYF,TGTGCCTGGAGTCAGAGGGGCACAGATACGCAGTATTTT
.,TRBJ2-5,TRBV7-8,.,CASASGARGETQYF,TGTGCCAGCGCCTCGGGGGCGAGGGGAGAGACCCAGTACTTC
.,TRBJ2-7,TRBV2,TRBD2,CASRGPGLAGITYEQYF,TGTGCCAGCAGGGGACCGGGACTAGCGGGTATAACCTACGAGCAGTACTTC
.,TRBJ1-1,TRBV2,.,CASRGRGASNTEAFF,TGTGCCAGCAGGGGAAGGGGTGCATCGAACACTGAAGCTTTCTTT
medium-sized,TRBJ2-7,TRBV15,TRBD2,CATKTSGSAYEQYF,TGTGCCACCAAAACTAGCGGGAGCGCCTACGAGCAGTACTTC
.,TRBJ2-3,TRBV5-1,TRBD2,CASSFDGTSGYTQYF,TGCGCCAGCAGCTTTGACGGGACTAGCGGATATACGCAGTATTTT
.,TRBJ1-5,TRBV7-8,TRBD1,CASSLDPGGQPQHF,TGTGCCAGCAGCTTAGACCCAGGGGGTCAGCCCCAGCATTTT
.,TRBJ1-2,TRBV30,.,CAWSAWKGSAGGYGYTF,TGTGCCTGGAGTGCCTGGAAAGGGAGCGCCGGGGGCTATGGCTACACCTTC
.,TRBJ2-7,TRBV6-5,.,CASGRGLASYEQYF,TGTGCCAGCGGCCGGGGGCTCGCCAGCTACGAGCAGTACTTC
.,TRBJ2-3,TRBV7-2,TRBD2,CASSSQRGSTDTQYF,TGTGCCAGCAGCTCTCAGCGGGGGAGCACAGATACGCAGTATTTT
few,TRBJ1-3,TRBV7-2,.,CASSSDGNSGNTIYF,TGTGCCAGCAGTTCCGACGGCAACTCTGGAAACACCATATATTTT
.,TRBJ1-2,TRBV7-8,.,CASSSRGGRSYGYTF,TGTGCCAGCAGCTCCCGCGGGGGGAGGTCCTATGGCTACACCTTC
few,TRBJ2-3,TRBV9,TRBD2,CASGSGGATDTQYF,TGTGCCAGCGGGAGCGGGGGGGCCACAGATACGCAGTATTTT
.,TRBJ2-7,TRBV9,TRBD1,CASSGQGPYEQYF,TGTGCCAGCAGCGGACAGGGTCCCTACGAGCAGTACTTC
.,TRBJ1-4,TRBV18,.,CASSPWRGNEKLFF,TGTGCCAGCTCACCTTGGCGCGGAAATGAAAAACTGTTTTTT
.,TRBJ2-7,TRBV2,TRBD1,CASSAGTGPYEQYF,TGTGCCAGCAGTGCCGGGACAGGGCCCTACGAGCAGTACTTC
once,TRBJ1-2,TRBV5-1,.,CASSLDDTGYGYTF,TGCGCCAGCAGCTTGGACGACACGGGCTATGGCTACACCTTC
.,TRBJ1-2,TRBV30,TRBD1,CAWSGQGFGYGYTF,TGTGCCTGGAGCGGACAGGGCTTTGGCTATGGCTACACCTTC
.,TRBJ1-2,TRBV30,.,CAWSVDNRYGYTF,TGTGCCTGGAGTGTTGATAACAGATATGGCTACACCTTC
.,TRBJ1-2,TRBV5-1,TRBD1,CASSSGNYGTGEGYTF,TGCGCCAGCAGCTCCGGAAACTACGGGACAGGGGAAGGCTACACCTTC
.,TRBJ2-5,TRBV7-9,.,CASSLNSYQETQYF,TGTGCCAGCAGCTTAAACAGCTACCAAGAGACCCAGTACTTC
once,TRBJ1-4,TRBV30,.,CAWSDPGNEKLFF,TGTGCCTGGAGCGACCCGGGTAATGAAAAACTGTTTTTT
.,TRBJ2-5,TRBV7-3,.,CASSLGGLETQYF,TGTGCCAGCAGCTTAGGGGGTCTAGAGACCCAGTACTTC
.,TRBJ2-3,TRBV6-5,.,CASTALGTQYF,TGTGCCAGCACCGCGTTGGGTACGCAGTATTTT
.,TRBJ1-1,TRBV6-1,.,CASSDQGRNTEAFF,TGTGCCAGCAGTGATCAGGGGAGGAACACTGAAGCTTTCTTT
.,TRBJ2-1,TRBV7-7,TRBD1,CASSMDRENEQFF,TGTGCCAGCAGCATGGACAGGGAAAATGAGCAGTTCTTC
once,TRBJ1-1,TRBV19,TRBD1,CASSQLGGAGAFF,TGTGCCAGTAGTCAATTAGGGGGCGCAGGAGCTTTCTTT
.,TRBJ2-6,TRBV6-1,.,CASRRQLMGANVLTF,TGTGCCAGCAGACGACAACTTATGGGGGCCAACGTCCTGACTTTC
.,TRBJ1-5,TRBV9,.,CASSVAGLHNQPQHF,TGTGCCAGCAGCGTAGCAGGCCTCCACAATCAGCCCCAGCATTTT
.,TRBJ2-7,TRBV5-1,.,CASSPVPGANYEQYF,TGCGCCAGCAGCCCGGTCCCCGGGGCGAACTACGAGCAGTACTTC
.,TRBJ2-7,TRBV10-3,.,CAISEFRDYEQYF,TGTGCCATCAGTGAGTTTAGGGACTACGAGCAGTACTTC